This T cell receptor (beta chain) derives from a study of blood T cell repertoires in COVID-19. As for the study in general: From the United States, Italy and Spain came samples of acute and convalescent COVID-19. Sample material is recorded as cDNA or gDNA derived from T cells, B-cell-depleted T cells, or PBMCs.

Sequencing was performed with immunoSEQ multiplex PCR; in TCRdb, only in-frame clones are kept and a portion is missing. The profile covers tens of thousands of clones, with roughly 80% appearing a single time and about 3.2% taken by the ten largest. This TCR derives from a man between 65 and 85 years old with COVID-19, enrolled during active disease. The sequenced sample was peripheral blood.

CDR3 loop: CASRAPGLVRREQFF. CDR3 DNA: TGTGCCAGTAGGGCCCCGGGACTAGTAAGGAGGGAGCAGTTCTTC. V is TRBV19 and J is TRBJ2-1; 8 bases agree with TRBD2. V was pared by 6 bases and J by 10 bases, with 14 bases of the junction left unmatched. The CDR3 covers 15 residues. In germline, CDR1 is LNHDA, CDR2 SQIVND (reference sequence). Drawing the rest from reference TRBV19 and TRBJ2-1, the complete variable domain is DGGITQSPKYLFRKEGQNVTLSCEQNLNHDAMYWYRQDPGQGLRLIYYSQIVNDFQKGDIAEGYSVSREKKESFPLTVTSAQKNPTAFYLCASRAPGLVRREQFFGPGTRLTVL.